The next 23 T cell receptor beta chains were all read from a single sample in a study of blood T cell repertoires in COVID-19. The table came from immunoSEQ multiplex PCR; TCRdb's copy has only in-frame clones and leaves some out. In the table there are about 49,000 clones, 81% of which are singletons. Sequencing was performed on peripheral blood. The receptors derive from an elderly woman with COVID-19, enrolled during active disease.

V gene TRBV5-1 combines with J gene TRBJ2-1; perhaps TRBD2 as D (5 bases). The CDR3 is made up of 15 amino acids. Deletions cut 2 bases from V and 7 bases from J, with 16 bases between. CDR1 and CDR2 (germline): SGHRS, YFSETQ. CDR3 coding DNA: TGCGCCAGCAGCTTCGATCACGGGAAGGTTAATGAGCAGTTCTTC. Translating gives CASSFDHGKVNEQFF.

The CDR3 DNA sequence: TGTGCCAGCAGCCAAGGAACAGGGTTGTACGGGGCCAACGTCCTGACTTTC. This gives the protein CASSQGTGLYGANVLTF. The chain combines TRBV14 with TRBJ2-6; the D gene is possibly TRBD1 (6 bases). The CDR3 consists of 17 residues. Germline assignment: CDR1 SGHDN and CDR2 FVKESK. Between the trimmed V and J ends, which lost 1 base and 4 bases, there was a span of 14 bases.

In its sample, this clone was seen once. The chain recombines TRBV4-1 with TRBJ1-1; D gene ambiguous. The germline V gene has CDR1 MGHRA and CDR2 YSYEKL. Trimming took off 1 base at V and 7 bases at J, with 4 bases between the two ends. CDR3 length: 11 residues. The CDR3 DNA follows: TGCGCCAGCAGCCAAGCTGTTGAAGCTTTCTTT. Translating gives CASSQAVEAFF.

V gene TRBV6-5 combines with J gene TRBJ1-1; D possibly corresponds to TRBD1 (5 bases). Germline-derived CDR1 and CDR2 are MNHEY and SVGAGI. This CDR3 region has 14 residues. The V gene lost 6 bases and the J gene lost 1 base, with 12 bases spanning the gap. CDR3 coding DNA: TGTGCCAGCAGGGTAGGGGCCCAGAACACTGAAGCTTTCTTT. It is translated as CASRVGAQNTEAFF.

The rearrangement joins TRBV7-3 to TRBJ2-1, with TRBD1 matching 8 bases. The CDR3 extends over 15 amino acids. J gave up 0 bases and V 4 bases, and 2 bases lay outside the gene matches. Germline V gene lookup returns CDR1 SGHTA and CDR2 FQGTGA. The CDR3 DNA is TGTGCCAGCAGCTATGGACAGGGCTCCTACAATGAGCAGTTCTTC. Translating it yields CASSYGQGSYNEQFF.

This chain uses TRBV25-1 with TRBJ2-7, with a tentative D call TRBD1 (6 bases). This CDR3 has 16 amino acids. In germline, CDR1 is MGHDK, CDR2 SYGVNS. V was clipped by 5 bases and J by 6 bases, with 23 bases between them. The CDR3 nucleotides are TGTGCCAGCAGTCCCCTGCGCTATCAGGGGCAGACCGAGCAGTACTTC. Translation gives CASSPLRYQGQTEQYF.

The chain carries TRBV11-3 and TRBJ2-1; 15 bases line up with TRBD2. Per the germline V gene, CDR1 is SGHNT and CDR2 is YENEEA. This CDR3 is built from 15 residues. After removal of 5 bases from V and 8 bases from J, the junction contained 4 bases not matched to a gene. CDR3 sequence reads: CASSLGLAGGDEQFF. The CDR3 DNA sequence: TGTGCCAGCAGCCTCGGACTAGCGGGAGGGGATGAGCAGTTCTTC.

This clone has only a few counts. The chain has TRBV27 and TRBJ2-5, with a weak D call TRBD2 (6 bases). Trimming took off 8 bases at V and 1 base at J, with 23 bases between the two ends. This CDR3 is 17 amino acids long. Germline loops: CDR1 MNHEY, CDR2 SMNVEV (reference sequence). The CDR3 region is CASGAIRASASQETQYF. CDR3 coding DNA: TGTGCCAGCGGGGCCATACGGGCTAGCGCCAGCCAAGAGACCCAGTACTTC.

The rearrangement uses TRBV5-5 and TRBJ2-7; D is undetermined. The CDR3 sequence is 14 residues long. V lost 1 base and J 2 bases, leaving 10 bases between the germline ends. The V gene's germline CDR1 is SGHKS and CDR2 YYEKEE (reference sequence). The CDR3 region has the DNA TGTGCCAGCAGCTTGACAGTACCCCCCTACGAGCAGTACTTC. Translating it yields CASSLTVPPYEQYF.

This chain uses TRBV4-1 with TRBJ1-6; the D gene is possibly TRBD1 (6 bases). Per germline, CDR1 MGHRA and CDR2 YSYEKL. Trimming pared 4 bases from V and 5 bases from J, leaving 15 bases between. The CDR3 length is 16 residues. CDR3 sequence: CASSPRGGADNSPLHF. In nucleotides, the CDR3 is TGCGCCAGCAGCCCCCGTGGGGGGGCCGATAATTCACCCCTCCACTTT.

This clone was seen a few times. The chain links TRBV5-6 to TRBJ2-2; possible D gene TRBD1, 6 bases. Looked up from germline, CDR1 is SGHDT and CDR2 is YYEEEE. V lost 4 bases, J lost 1 base, and 14 bases lay in between. This CDR3 has 16 amino acids. CDR3 residues: CASSPWTARNTGELFF. CDR3 sequence (DNA): TGTGCCAGCAGCCCTTGGACAGCCCGGAACACCGGGGAGCTGTTTTTT.

The V and J genes are TRBV5-1 and TRBJ2-3; D ambiguous. The CDR3 loop spans 18 amino acids. V was trimmed by 0 bases and J by 2 bases, leaving 19 bases between them. Germline CDR1 is SGHRS and CDR2 is YFSETQ. CDR3 region: CASSLARVVRYFTDTQYF. In nucleotides, the CDR3 is TGCGCCAGCAGCTTGGCCCGGGTAGTCCGATACTTCACAGATACGCAGTATTTT.

The V and J genes are TRBV28 and TRBJ1-2; TRBD1 aligns across 12 bases. The CDR3 is 15 amino acids. Per the germline V gene, CDR1 is MDHEN and CDR2 is SYDVKM. The J segment lost 8 bases and the V segment lost 5 bases, leaving 9 bases of the junction unmatched. The CDR3 spells CASSPAGTGGLGYTF. The DNA of the CDR3 is TGTGCCAGCAGTCCAGCCGGGACAGGGGGCTTGGGCTACACCTTC.

The CDR3 loop reads CASSIGGQGWDTGELFF. DNA of the CDR3: TGTGCCAGTAGTATTGGGGGACAGGGTTGGGACACCGGGGAGCTGTTTTTT. The rearrangement joins TRBV19 to TRBJ2-2; TRBD1 matches at 9 bases. This CDR3 is 17 amino acids long. V trimming: 3 bases; J trimming: 3 bases; junction bases outside the gene matches: 8. Germline V lookup: CDR1 LNHDA, CDR2 SQIVND (reference sequence).

Note on this clone: The germline gene is not matched at one end of the junction; a read error may be the cause. The chain has TRBV7-9 and TRBJ2-1; TRBD2 aligns across 10 bases. Germline CDR1 is SEHNR and CDR2 is FQNEAQ (reference sequence). CDR3 size: 15 residues. The CDR3 sequence is CASSLAGVLYNEQFF. In DNA form, the CDR3 reads TGTGCCAGCAGCCTAGCGGGAGTGTTGTACAATGAGCAGTTCTTC.

This clone was observed once. The CDR3 nucleotides are TGTGCCAGCAGTTACAGCAGACAGGGACAAGAGACCCAGTACTTC. Translating it yields CASSYSRQGQETQYF. The V call is TRBV6-5, the J call TRBJ2-5, with TRBD1 matching 7 bases. V was pared by 2 bases and J by 2 bases, with 5 bases of the junction left unmatched. The CDR3 extends over 15 amino acids. Germline CDR1 is MNHEY and CDR2 is SVGAGI.

V and J are TRBV6-1 and TRBJ2-7, with D possibly matching TRBD1 (5 bases). Per germline, CDR1 MNHNS and CDR2 SASEGT. The CDR3 contains 13 residues. V was clipped by 3 bases and J by 1 base, with 7 bases between them. The CDR3 region is CASSETVSYEQYF. In DNA form, the CDR3 reads TGTGCCAGCAGTGAGACAGTTTCCTACGAGCAGTACTTC.

The rearrangement links TRBV7-8 to TRBJ1-3; TRBD1 agrees at 7 bases. Germline CDR1 is SGHVS and CDR2 is FQNEAQ. The CDR3 runs 15 residues. V lost 7 bases, J lost 0 bases, and 6 bases stayed unmatched. CDR3 residues: CASNSGQTSGNTIYF. Written as DNA, the CDR3 is TGTGCCAGCAATTCGGGACAGACCTCTGGAAACACCATATATTTT.

This clone has only a few counts. The V call is TRBV6-6, the J call TRBJ1-6, with unresolved D. The length of the CDR3 is 14 residues. The V end lost 0 bases, the J end lost 10 bases, and 10 bases lay between the germline ends. Germline CDR1 MNHNY, CDR2 SVGAGI (reference sequence). The CDR3 DNA reads as TGTGCCAGCAGTTACTCTGAAGGAGGGTCACCCCTCCACTTT. Amino acid sequence: CASSYSEGGSPLHF.

This clone was recorded many times. The genes are TRBV27 and TRBJ1-1; 7 bases fit TRBD1. This CDR3 spans 13 amino acids. V dropped 6 bases and J dropped 5; count of bases not matched to a gene: 6. The germline V gene has CDR1 MNHEY and CDR2 SMNVEV (reference sequence). The DNA for the CDR3 is TGTGCCAGCAGAGATACAGGGGCAACTGAAGCTTTCTTT. Its protein product is CASRDTGATEAFF.

The chain is built from TRBV6-5 and TRBJ1-3, with a tentative D call TRBD1 (5 bases). V was pared by 5 bases and J by 0 bases, with 11 bases between. This CDR3 contains 15 residues. CDR1 is MNHEY and CDR2 is SVGAGI in the germline V gene. The CDR3 DNA reads as TGTGCCAGCAGTCTGGGACTGATCTCTGGAAACACCATATATTTT. Encoded protein: CASSLGLISGNTIYF.

A remark on this clone: At one boundary the junction diverges from the germline segment, which might be a read error. V gene TRBV11-1 combines with J gene TRBJ2-2, with 9 bases fitting TRBD2. CDR3 size: 16 residues. Per the germline V gene, CDR1 is SGHAT and CDR2 is FQDESV (reference sequence). The CDR3 DNA sequence: TGTGCCAGCCGCTTGGCTAGCGGGGTGAACACCGGGGAGCTGTTTTTT. Protein sequence: CASRLASGVNTGELFF. Full variable domain (outside the CDR3, taken from reference TRBV11-1 and TRBJ2-2): EAEVAQSPRYKITEKSQAVAFWCDPISGHATLYWYRQILGQGPELLVQFQDESVVDDSQLPKDRFSAERLKGVDSTLKIQPAELGDSAMYLCASRLASGVNTGELFFGEGSRLTVL.

The rearrangement joins TRBV4-1 to TRBJ2-1; TRBD2 might be the D (6 bases). CDR3 length equals 17 residues. Germline CDR1 is MGHRA and CDR2 is YSYEKL. V was shortened by 0 bases and J by 4 bases, with 16 bases between the two germline ends. The chain's CDR3 is CASSQDFRGTGYNEQFF. The DNA for the CDR3 is TGCGCCAGCAGCCAAGATTTTCGCGGGACGGGATACAATGAGCAGTTCTTC.